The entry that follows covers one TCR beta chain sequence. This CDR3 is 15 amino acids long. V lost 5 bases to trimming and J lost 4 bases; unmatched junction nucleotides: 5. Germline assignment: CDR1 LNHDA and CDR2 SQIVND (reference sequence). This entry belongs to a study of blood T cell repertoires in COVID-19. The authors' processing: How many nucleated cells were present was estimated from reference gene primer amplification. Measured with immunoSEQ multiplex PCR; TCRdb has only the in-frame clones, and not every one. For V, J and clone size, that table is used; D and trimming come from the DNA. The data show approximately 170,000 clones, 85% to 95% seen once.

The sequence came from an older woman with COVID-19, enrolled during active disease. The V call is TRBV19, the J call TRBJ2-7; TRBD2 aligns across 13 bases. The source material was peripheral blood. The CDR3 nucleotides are TGTGCCAGTAGTTACGGGACTAGCGGGGTATACGAGCAGTACTTC. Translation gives CASSYGTSGVYEQYF.